This is a list of T cell receptor beta chains from one sample in a study of T cell repertoires in cytomegalovirus infection. TCRdb reanalysed the reads using MiXCR and keeps one entry per CDR3 protein. The sample consists of around 710,000 distinct CDR3 sequences, around 29% of them appearing once. These receptors' targets are unknown. The starting material was cultured CD8+ T cells from PBMCs, obtained from culture after CMV antigen stimulation. These receptors all come from a human donor in good health (CMV status not recorded). Some clones in this sample may be carry-over from other donors' samples. CDR3s include the opening cysteine and the closing phenylalanine or tryptophan. The D gene is left open where the match is weak. Size is omitted from some rows. Given values are once, few, many or a class for expanded clones.

j_call	clone_size	v_call	d_call	cdr3_nt	cdr3_aa
TRBJ1-1	few	TRBV7-9	-	TGTGCCAGCAGCTTAGGTTTCAAACCTCCAGGGGACGAAGCTTTCTTT	CASSLGFKPPGDEAFF
TRBJ2-2	-	TRBV29-1	-	TGCAGCGTTGAAGATTGGCTCCCAGGGGGGCCGAACACCGGGGAGCTGTTTTTT	CSVEDWLPGGPNTGELFF
TRBJ2-1	-	TRBV20-1	-	TGCAGTGCTAGAGGGCAGGGTAGCAATGAGCAGTTCTTC	CSARGQGSNEQFF
TRBJ2-7	many	TRBV7-6	-	TGTGCCAGCAGCTTAGACACCCACCCCCCCTACGAGCAGTACTTC	CASSLDTHPPYEQYF
TRBJ1-1	many	TRBV6-2/TRBV6-3	-	TGTGCCAGCAGCCGCTCAAACACTGAAGCTTTCTTT	CASSRSNTEAFF
TRBJ2-3	-	TRBV6-2/TRBV6-3	-	TGTGCCAGCAGTTACGCCCTCCCTCACACAGATACGCAGTATTTT	CASSYALPHTDTQYF
TRBJ2-3	many	TRBV7-2	TRBD2	TGTGCCAGCAGCTTCGGACTAGCGGAAGAAGATACGCAGTATTTT	CASSFGLAEEDTQYF
TRBJ1-5	few	TRBV19	-	TGTGCCAGTAGCATAGGAGTGCAGTATAGCAATCAGCCCCAGCATTTT	CASSIGVQYSNQPQHF
TRBJ2-7	-	TRBV5-5	TRBD1	TGTGCCAGCAGCTGGGGACAGGGATCCTACGAGCAGTACTTC	CASSWGQGSYEQYF
TRBJ1-1	-	TRBV7-9	-	TGTGCCAGCACCACATCCCTAGGGGAGTACACTGAAGCTTTCTTT	CASTTSLGEYTEAFF
TRBJ2-7	few	TRBV7-9	TRBD1	TGTGCCAGCAGCTCAACAGGGGTCCGGAGCTCCTACGAGCAGTACTTC	CASSSTGVRSSYEQYF
TRBJ2-1	few	TRBV5-5	TRBD1	TGTGCCAGCAGCGTCCGGGACAGGGTGATGGATGAGCAGTTCTTC	CASSVRDRVMDEQFF
TRBJ2-1	-	TRBV2	-	TGTGCCAGCAACGGTGGGGAGCAGTTCTTC	CASNGGEQFF
TRBJ2-7	few	TRBV4-1	TRBD1	TGCGCCAGCAGCCAAGGCCAGACAGGGGCCTACGAGCAGTACTTC	CASSQGQTGAYEQYF
TRBJ2-2	few	TRBV5-4	TRBD1	TGTGCCAGCAGCGGTGGGTACAGGGGCGAGGGGACCGGGGAGCTGTTTTTT	CASSGGYRGEGTGELFF
TRBJ2-5	few	TRBV7-9	-	TGTGCCAGCAGCTACTCCACCCCCAGAGCGACCCAGTACTTC	CASSYSTPRATQYF
TRBJ2-7	many	TRBV7-9	-	TGTGCCAGCAGCCCCTTGGAGGACGAGCAGTACTTC	CASSPLEDEQYF
TRBJ2-1	many	TRBV7-2	-	TGTGCCAGCAGCTTAGCATTAGCTAGCTTCTACAATGAGCAGTTCTTC	CASSLALASFYNEQFF
TRBJ2-3	-	TRBV7-4	-	TGTGCCAGCAGCTTCCCGGGAAGGGGGGCTAGCACAGATACGCAGTATTTT	CASSFPGRGASTDTQYF
TRBJ2-5	once	TRBV2	TRBD2	TGTGCCAGCAGTTCTGGACTAGCGGGGGCCCAAGAGACCCAGTACTTC	CASSSGLAGAQETQYF
TRBJ1-1	few	TRBV19	-	TGTGCCAGTAGTATATCCCTGGACAGAGGGATGGTTGAAGCTTTCTTT	CASSISLDRGMVEAFF
TRBJ1-4	many	TRBV7-9	-	TGTGCCAGCAGCTTAACGGTTGAAAAACTGTTTTTT	CASSLTVEKLFF
TRBJ2-5	-	TRBV5-1	-	TGCGCCAGCAGCTTGGGGGGGGCCGCCCAGGAGACCCAGTACTTC	CASSLGGAAQETQYF
TRBJ2-3	-	TRBV7-6	TRBD1	TGTGCCAGCAGCTTAGGGGACAGGGGGGTAGATACGCAGTATTTT	CASSLGDRGVDTQYF
TRBJ2-3	-	TRBV4-1	-	TGCGCCAGCAGCCCTAACGCAGGGGAAGATACGCAGTATTTT	CASSPNAGEDTQYF
TRBJ2-2	once	TRBV19	TRBD1	TGTGCCAGTAGTAGTTGGACAGGGGACACCGGGGAGCTGTTTTTT	CASSSWTGDTGELFF
TRBJ1-1	few	TRBV4-3	-	TGCGCCAGCAGCCAAGAGACAAACGGGGTGAGGGGAACTGAAGCTTTCTTT	CASSQETNGVRGTEAFF
TRBJ2-5	few	TRBV7-9	-	TGTGCCAGCAGCTCCGTTACCTATATAATGGAGACCCAGTACTTC	CASSSVTYIMETQYF
TRBJ1-1	-	TRBV11-2	-	TGTGCCAGCAGCTCCTGGGGAGAGGTGAACACTGAAGCTTTCTTT	CASSSWGEVNTEAFF
TRBJ2-2	many	TRBV7-9	TRBD2	TGTGCCAGCAGCGGAGATAGCGGGGGCACCCCCGGGGAGCTGTTTTTT	CASSGDSGGTPGELFF
TRBJ1-2	few	TRBV12-3/TRBV12-4	-	TGTGCCAGCAGTTTTCTTGCCATGGGTCGAGGCTACACCTTC	CASSFLAMGRGYTF
TRBJ2-1	-	TRBV10-2	-	TGCGCCAGCACGGGTATGGGGGACAATGAGCAGTTCTTC	CASTGMGDNEQFF
TRBJ1-1	few	TRBV5-4	-	TGTGCCAGCAGCTTAGTGGGGACACTCAACACTGAAGCTTTCTTT	CASSLVGTLNTEAFF
TRBJ2-3	-	TRBV2	-	TGTGCCAGCAGTGAGTGGGGAGATACGCAGTATTTT	CASSEWGDTQYF
TRBJ1-1	many	TRBV6-1	-	TGTGCCAGCCAAGGACCAGAAGCTTTCTTT	CASQGPEAFF
TRBJ2-6	many	TRBV27	-	TGTGCCAGCACGACTGGGGCCAACGTCCTGACTTTC	CASTTGANVLTF
TRBJ1-2	-	TRBV7-4	-	TGTGCCAGCAGCTTAGCAGGGAGGGCGGCGTACGGCTACACCTTC	CASSLAGRAAYGYTF
TRBJ1-2	-	TRBV7-9	TRBD1	TGTGCCAGCAGCGGACAGGGGTACTATGGCTACACCTTC	CASSGQGYYGYTF
TRBJ1-6	few	TRBV27	-	TGTGCCAGCAGTTTTGGGGGGAGGCATTCACCCCTCCACTTT	CASSFGGRHSPLHF
TRBJ2-2	few	TRBV11-2	-	TGTGCCAGCAGCTTGGAGGGGGCTGGAGCCGGGGAGCTGTTTTTT	CASSLEGAGAGELFF
TRBJ2-5	few	TRBV7-9	-	TGTGCCAGCAGCTTGGGAGTGGGGCGGATGGAGACCCAGTACTTC	CASSLGVGRMETQYF
TRBJ2-1	-	TRBV5-1	-	TGCGCCAGCAGCTTTAGACAGGCATCCTACAATGAGCAGTTCTTC	CASSFRQASYNEQFF
TRBJ1-2	-	TRBV12-3/TRBV12-4	-	TGTGCCAGCGGTCCCTCCGGACAGACCTATGGCTACACCTTC	CASGPSGQTYGYTF
TRBJ2-1	-	TRBV27	-	TGTGCCAGCAGTCCGTTGAGGGGGAATCACAATGAGCAGTTCTTC	CASSPLRGNHNEQFF
TRBJ1-1	few	TRBV6-6	-	TGTGCCAGCAGTTACGGTTGGGACATGAACACTGAAGCTTTCTTT	CASSYGWDMNTEAFF
TRBJ2-1	few	TRBV5-1	TRBD2	TGCGCCAGCAGCCTTCCGGGGGGTACCCGGGATGAGCAGTTCTTC	CASSLPGGTRDEQFF
TRBJ2-7	-	TRBV6-2/TRBV6-3	-	TGTGCCAGCAGTTACGGGTTTTCCTACGAGCAGTACTTC	CASSYGFSYEQYF
TRBJ2-5	many	TRBV7-2	-	TGTGCCAGCAGCTTAGAAGGGACGCGGAGAGAGACCCAGTACTTC	CASSLEGTRRETQYF